This TCR beta chain comes out of a study of CD8+CD57+ T cells in acquired aplastic anemia listed by TCRdb under 2018. In terms of the full investigation: On average, sorted CD4+ and CD8+ cells yielded 3.2 ug of extracted DNA, with a range of about 0.18 to 27.4 ug. An average of approximately 9.8 million reads for CD4+ cells and 11 million to 12 million reads for CD8+ cells was obtained from healthy donor samples. What the research found in general, with its limitations: Between patients and healthy controls, no significant difference in CD8+ Simpson's diversity was found (P=0.060). Around 30 CD8+ CDR3 sequences were found to be shared between patients and controls, but these sequences appeared to be highly expressed in patients and within the immunodominant clones of the patients.

This clonotype was recorded a few times. Which antigen it targets is not known. The record has no base qualities; no much larger clone is one base away. In the study, sorted CD4+ and CD8+ blood T cells from patients with severe aplastic anemia and from healthy subjects underwent deep sequencing of TCR repertoires. Ficoll-Paque density gradient centrifugation was used to isolate peripheral blood mononuclear cells. CD4+ and CD8+ T cells were sorted by FACS or magnetic beads before DNA extraction. Looking up the germline V gene (reference sequence) yields CDR1 GTSNPN and CDR2 SVGIG. The germline ends are 13 bases apart after V is trimmed by 2 bases and J by 2 bases. Counted from cysteine to phenylalanine, this CDR3 has 15 amino acids. Only the CDR3 DNA stays, 45 bases, in frame from base 1. Genomic DNA served as template for TCR beta VDJ combination and CDR3 sequence profiling. TCR repertoire sequencing was run on an Illumina HiSeq 2000. From the authors' description of their analysis: Repertoires were assessed using TRBV/TRBJ rearrangement plots, CDR3 size and DJ length profiles, and Simpson's diversity index. Whichever DNA sequence was most abundant in the deep sequencing data was defined as the immunodominant clone. CDR3 amino acid sequences were checked for sharing between subjects and were compared against published repertoires and the VDJdb database. TCRdb cleaned the public reads at Q25 with fastp, built clones with MiXCR and kept in-frame beta chains. Here each entry gathers all rows of one CDR3 protein and keeps the most common genes and DNA. The authors' filters were not applied to this entry. The sample contains tens of thousands of distinct CDR3 sequences, 40% to 55% of them found a single time. The ten largest account for 65% to 80% of the sample.

The chain is encoded by TRBV30 joined to TRBJ1-5, with the D gene too uncertain to name. Sequencing was done on a sample of sorted CD4+, CD8+, or CD8+CD57+ T cells (not recorded which) from PBMCs. The sequence was obtained from a human donor in good health, serving as a control. DNA sequence: TGTGCCTGGAGTACTAGTCAACTAGGCAATCAGCCCCAGCATTTT. The translation is CAWSTSQLGNQPQHF.